The clone carrying this T cell receptor beta chain was observed a few times. Its antigen is unidentified. TCRdb redid the calling of the RT-PCR reads with MiXCR, one entry per CDR3 protein. The table records about 190,000 distinct CDR3 sequences, under 15% of them present only once. The sample is drawn from a study of response to subunit inactivated influenza vaccine. Study findings and constraints: Authors suggested that a seasonal influenza vaccination recruits few new T cells each time.

Sequencing used CD8+ T cells sorted from PBMCs, obtained 5 to 6 days after vaccination. This receptor was identified in a man aged 45-65 years who received an inactivated influenza vaccine.

CDR3 sequence: CASSSTTGRSLYEQYF. The CDR3 region has the DNA TGTGCCAGCAGCTCGACCACCGGGAGGTCTCTCTACGAGCAGTACTTC. This chain links TRBV7-9 with TRBJ2-7; TRBD2 aligns across 7 bases. The CDR3 is made up of 16 amino acids. Germline trimming cut 4 bases from V and 3 bases from J; bases unmatched to any gene: 12. Germline CDR1 reads SEHNR; CDR2 reads FQNEAQ (reference sequence).